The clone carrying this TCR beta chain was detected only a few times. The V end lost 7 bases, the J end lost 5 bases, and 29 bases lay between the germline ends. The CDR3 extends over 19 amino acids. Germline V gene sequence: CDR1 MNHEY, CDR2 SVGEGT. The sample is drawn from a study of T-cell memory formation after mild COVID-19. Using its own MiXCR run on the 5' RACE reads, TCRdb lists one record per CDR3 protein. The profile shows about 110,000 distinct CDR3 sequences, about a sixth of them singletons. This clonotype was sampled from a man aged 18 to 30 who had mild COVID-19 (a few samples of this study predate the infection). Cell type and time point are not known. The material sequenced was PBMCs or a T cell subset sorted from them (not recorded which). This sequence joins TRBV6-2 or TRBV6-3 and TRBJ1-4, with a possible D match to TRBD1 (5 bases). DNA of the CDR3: TGTGCCAGCAACTCGCGGGGGACCCTACACCCGGAGAACAATGAAAAACTGTTTTTT. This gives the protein CASNSRGTLHPENNEKLFF.